These 11 T cell receptor beta chains were all obtained from the same sample, sequenced in a study of T-cell memory formation after mild COVID-19. TCRdb re-called the 5' RACE reads with MiXCR, one entry per CDR3 protein. The sample lists roughly 310,000 distinct CDR3 sequences, approximately 16% seen once, with approximately 20% in the top ten. The sample consisted of PBMCs or a T cell subset sorted from them (not recorded which). The source of these receptors is a man younger than 30 who had mild COVID-19 (a few samples of this study predate the infection). Cell type and time point are not known.

This rearrangement joins TRBV19 to TRBJ2-7, with D unresolved. The CDR3 totals 14 residues. Germline CDR1 reads LNHDA; CDR2 reads SQIVND (reference sequence). Trimming left V 4 bases short and J 2 bases short, with 12 bases between. CDR3: CASSTPSRPYEQYF. CDR3 nucleotides: TGTGCCAGTAGTACACCTTCGCGCCCCTACGAGCAGTACTTC.

The genes are TRBV4-1 and TRBJ2-1, with a weak D call TRBD2 (6 bases). V was trimmed by 5 bases and J by 3 bases, leaving 17 bases between them. The CDR3 is 16 residues long. Germline V gene sequence: CDR1 MGHRA, CDR2 YSYEKL. The CDR3 is CASSNLGRGLYNEQFF. CDR3 nucleotides: TGCGCCAGCAGCAACCTGGGGCGGGGACTCTACAATGAGCAGTTCTTC.

The chain uses TRBV20-1 and TRBJ2-3; D unresolved. Germline CDR1 DFQATT, CDR2 SNEGSKA (reference sequence). V was trimmed by 7 bases and J by 0 bases, leaving 11 bases between them. This CDR3 comprises 13 residues. The DNA for the CDR3 is TGCAGTGGAGAGCAAGCTAGCACAGATACGCAGTATTTT. Translating gives CSGEQASTDTQYF.

Ten or more counts support this clonotype. V is TRBV19 and J is TRBJ2-2; D remains unclear. The CDR3 length is 13 residues. The germline V and J ends were trimmed by 3 bases and 7 bases, with 9 bases remaining between them. Germline V CDR1 and CDR2: LNHDA, SQIVND (reference sequence). The CDR3 here is CASSIFVIGELFF. Here the CDR3 DNA reads TGTGCCAGTAGTATCTTTGTAATCGGGGAGCTGTTTTTT.

This clonotype was found a few times. This chain links TRBV12-3 or TRBV12-4 with TRBJ2-1; D is possibly TRBD1 (5 bases). The CDR3 is 13 residues long. V was cut by 6 bases and J by 6 bases, with 12 bases left in between. CDR3 DNA: TGTGCCAGCAGGCTGAATCAGGGCAATGAGCAGTTCTTC. Translating gives CASRLNQGNEQFF.

V gene TRBV5-4 combines with J gene TRBJ2-2; 13 bases are shared with TRBD2. The J segment lost 7 bases and the V segment lost 0 bases, leaving 0 bases of the junction unmatched. Germline-derived CDR1 and CDR2 are SGHNT and YYREEE (reference sequence). The CDR3 length is 15 residues. CDR3 residues: CASSLGLAGGGELFF. In DNA, the CDR3 is TGTGCCAGCAGCTTGGGACTAGCGGGGGGCGGGGAGCTGTTTTTT.

The chain recombines TRBV11-2 with TRBJ1-3, with D possibly TRBD1 on 5 matching bases. The germline V and J ends were trimmed by 5 bases and 1 base, with 27 bases remaining between them. The CDR3 has 20 amino acids. Per the germline V gene, CDR1 is SGHAT and CDR2 is FQNNGV. The CDR3 sequence is CASSPYRDGVRVGSGNTIYF. CDR3 bases: TGTGCCAGCAGCCCGTACCGGGACGGCGTCAGAGTGGGATCTGGAAACACCATATATTTT.

Many counts were recorded for this clonotype. The rearrangement joins TRBV5-1 to TRBJ2-3; D may correspond to TRBD1 or TRBD2 (6 bases each). CDR3 length: 15 amino acids. Trimming removed 6 bases from V and 3 bases from J, with 17 bases in between. The germline gives CDR1 SGHRS, CDR2 YFSETQ. The CDR3 nucleotides read TGCGCCAGCAATCCGGAGGGGGTGTGGACAGATACGCAGTATTTT. Protein product: CASNPEGVWTDTQYF. Full variable domain (rest looked up from reference TRBV5-1 and TRBJ2-3): KAGVTQTPRYLIKTRGQQVTLSCSPISGHRSVSWYQQTPGQGLQFLFEYFSETQRNKGNFPGRFSGRQFSNSRSEMNVSTLELGDSALYLCASNPEGVWTDTQYFGPGTRLTVL.

With regard to this clonotype: A junction end diverges from the germline sequence, so it may reflect a read error. This rearrangement joins TRBV6-5 to TRBJ2-7; perhaps D is TRBD1 or TRBD2 (7 bases each). Germline V gene lookup returns CDR1 MNHEY and CDR2 SVGAGI. The CDR3 has 12 amino acids. The CDR3 here is CASSYPGGQFHF. CDR3 in DNA: TGTGCCAGCAGTTACCCGGGGGGACAGTTCCACTTC.

In regard to this clonotype: A junction end diverges from the germline sequence, so it may reflect a read error. The V gene is TRBV7-2, the J gene TRBJ2-1; TRBD2 is a possible D gene (5 bases). Germline CDR1 and CDR2: SGHTA and FQGNSA. This CDR3 region has 13 residues. CDR3 sequence reads: CASSLARTGNEVF. The CDR3 DNA follows: TGTGCCAGCAGCTTAGCTAGAACGGGGAACGAGGTCTTC.

This clonotype was observed a handful of times. V usage is TRBV29-1 and J usage is TRBJ2-2; D is unresolved. The CDR3 is 13 residues long. Germline loops: CDR1 SQVTM, CDR2 ANQGSEA. V lost 6 bases and J lost 0, with 8 bases in between. CDR3 nucleotide sequence: TGCAGCGTATCACAGACGAACACCGGGGAGCTGTTTTTT. Translating it yields CSVSQTNTGELFF.